These T cell receptor beta chains were read from a single sample in a study of early T cells in non-severe SARS-CoV-2 infection. TCRdb re-called the 5' RACE reads through MiXCR, storing one row per CDR3 protein. This table has about 75,000 distinct CDR3 sequences, around 10% appearing once. The input for sequencing was whole blood, taken at baseline. The receptors derive from an adult who was a healthcare worker with PCR-confirmed SARS-CoV-2 infection or an uninfected control (not recorded which). CDR3s include the opening cysteine and the closing phenylalanine or tryptophan. The order of the fields is CDR3 DNA, CDR3 protein, clone size, J gene, V gene, D gene. A D gene is named only where the DNA matches it firmly. Where a row states a size, it is once, few, many or the class of an expanded clone; other rows omit it.

DNA: TGCGCCAGCAGTGACTGGAGCTCCTACGAGCAGTACTTC
CDR3: CASSDWSSYEQYF
size: .
J: TRBJ2-7
V: TRBV10-2
D: .

DNA: TGTGCCAGCAGCTTAGACAGCACTGATGAAAAACTGTTTTTT
CDR3: CASSLDSTDEKLFF
size: few
J: TRBJ1-4
V: TRBV7-8
D: .

DNA: TGCAGCGTAGACAGGGACCGCTATGGCTACACCTTC
CDR3: CSVDRDRYGYTF
size: many
J: TRBJ1-2
V: TRBV29-1
D: TRBD1

DNA: TGTGCCAGCTCCCTAGCGGACACCGGGGAGCTGTTTTTT
CDR3: CASSLADTGELFF
size: few
J: TRBJ2-2
V: TRBV27
D: TRBD2

DNA: TGTGCCAGCAGCTCCCGACAGGGGAGACACAATGAGCAGTTCTTC
CDR3: CASSSRQGRHNEQFF
size: .
J: TRBJ2-1
V: TRBV7-3
D: TRBD1

DNA: TGTGCCAGCAGTCCAGGGTTCCCCACTGAAGCTTTCTTT
CDR3: CASSPGFPTEAFF
size: .
J: TRBJ1-1
V: TRBV2
D: .

DNA: TGTGCCAGCAGTCTCCTGGGCACCACCGGGGAGCTGTTTTTT
CDR3: CASSLLGTTGELFF
size: .
J: TRBJ2-2
V: TRBV6-4
D: .

DNA: TGCAGTGCTGCCCCAGGGGGGTTTAATCTCTACGAGCAGTACTTC
CDR3: CSAAPGGFNLYEQYF
size: .
J: TRBJ2-7
V: TRBV20-1
D: .

DNA: TGTGCCAGCACCGCCCAAGGGGCAGTGACCTACAAAGAGCAGTTCTTC
CDR3: CASTAQGAVTYKEQFF
size: few
J: TRBJ2-1
V: TRBV7-9
D: .

DNA: TGTGCCAGCAGTTTCGCGATCCCGGGAGGTGAAGCTTTCTTT
CDR3: CASSFAIPGGEAFF
size: .
J: TRBJ1-1
V: TRBV12-3/TRBV12-4
D: .

DNA: TGTGCCAGCAGCCGGGGGCCCACAGGGACGGGGGCCAACGTCCTGACTTTC
CDR3: CASSRGPTGTGANVLTF
size: .
J: TRBJ2-6
V: TRBV7-2
D: .

DNA: TGTGCCAGCAGCCCTGACGGTCTGAACACTGAAGCTTTCTTT
CDR3: CASSPDGLNTEAFF
size: .
J: TRBJ1-1
V: TRBV7-3
D: .

DNA: TGTGCCAGCAGTCTCGCTTACCATACGCAGTATTTT
CDR3: CASSLAYHTQYF
size: many
J: TRBJ2-3
V: TRBV12-3/TRBV12-4
D: .

DNA: TGTGCCAGCAGTTACTTTCATACCCCCTACGAGCAGTACTTC
CDR3: CASSYFHTPYEQYF
size: .
J: TRBJ2-7
V: TRBV6-5
D: .

DNA: TGTGCCAGCAGCTTAATGCGAGACAGGGTTTTTTCACCCCTCCACTTT
CDR3: CASSLMRDRVFSPLHF
size: few
J: TRBJ1-6
V: TRBV7-3
D: TRBD1

DNA: TGTGCCAGCAGCCAAGGGACAGGGGGCTTCGCTTTCTTT
CDR3: CASSQGTGGFAFF
size: few
J: TRBJ1-1
V: TRBV3-1
D: TRBD1

DNA: TGCAGCGTTGTGTCGGGCTACGAGCAGTACTTC
CDR3: CSVVSGYEQYF
size: .
J: TRBJ2-7
V: TRBV29-1
D: .

DNA: TGCAGCGTGGACACTCAGACCCAGTACTTC
CDR3: CSVDTQTQYF
size: many
J: TRBJ2-5
V: TRBV29-1
D: .

DNA: TGTGCCAGCAGGAGGGACAGGGGTAACTATGGCTACACCTTC
CDR3: CASRRDRGNYGYTF
size: .
J: TRBJ1-2
V: TRBV12-3/TRBV12-4
D: TRBD1

DNA: TGTGCCAGCAGCTTATCGACAGCGAACACTGAAGCTTTCTTT
CDR3: CASSLSTANTEAFF
size: many
J: TRBJ1-1
V: TRBV11-2
D: .

DNA: TGTGCCAGCAGCCTAGGCCCCCCATACGGCTACACCTTC
CDR3: CASSLGPPYGYTF
size: few
J: TRBJ1-2
V: TRBV7-9
D: .

DNA: TGTGCCAGCAGTTTACTGAACACTGAAGCTTTCTTT
CDR3: CASSLLNTEAFF
size: few
J: TRBJ1-1
V: TRBV28
D: .

DNA: TGTGCCAGCAGCACTAGTTGGGCTGAGCAGTTCTTC
CDR3: CASSTSWAEQFF
size: few
J: TRBJ2-1
V: TRBV27
D: .

DNA: TGTGCCAGCAGTGTGGAACTAGCCAAAAACATTCAGTACTTC
CDR3: CASSVELAKNIQYF
size: .
J: TRBJ2-4
V: TRBV6-2/TRBV6-3
D: .

DNA: TGTGCCAGCAGCCAAGACGGGGGCTACACCTTC
CDR3: CASSQDGGYTF
size: .
J: TRBJ1-2
V: TRBV3-1
D: .

DNA: TGTGCCAGCAGCTTTTCTCAACCAGGGGAATATAGCAATCAGCCCCAGCATTTT
CDR3: CASSFSQPGEYSNQPQHF
size: few
J: TRBJ1-5
V: TRBV7-7
D: .

DNA: TGTGCCAGCAGCTTAGCTGGACTGATGAACACTGAAGCTTTCTTT
CDR3: CASSLAGLMNTEAFF
size: few
J: TRBJ1-1
V: TRBV11-2
D: .

DNA: TGTGCCAGCAGCCCAGCGGGGATGGAGGATGAGCAGTTCTTC
CDR3: CASSPAGMEDEQFF
size: few
J: TRBJ2-1
V: TRBV11-3
D: TRBD2

DNA: TGTGCCAGTATAGGGGCAGTTCGGCTCGGGGACTATGGCTACACCTTC
CDR3: CASIGAVRLGDYGYTF
size: few
J: TRBJ1-2
V: TRBV19
D: .

DNA: TGTGCCAGCTCGGGACAGGCCTACAATGAGCAGTTCTTC
CDR3: CASSGQAYNEQFF
size: many
J: TRBJ2-1
V: TRBV25-1
D: TRBD1

DNA: TGCAGCGTTGGGGACAGCCCAGGGGGCTACACCTTC
CDR3: CSVGDSPGGYTF
size: many
J: TRBJ1-2
V: TRBV29-1
D: TRBD1

DNA: TGTGCCAGCAGCTCCAGGGGTGTAGCTCTTGGGGCCAACGTCCTGACTTTC
CDR3: CASSSRGVALGANVLTF
size: .
J: TRBJ2-6
V: TRBV13
D: .

DNA: TGTGCCAGCAGTTACACCGCGTCTAACTATGGCTACACCTTC
CDR3: CASSYTASNYGYTF
size: many
J: TRBJ1-2
V: TRBV6-5
D: .

DNA: TGCAGCGTTTTGACAGGGTCTAGCACAGATACGCAGTATTTT
CDR3: CSVLTGSSTDTQYF
size: few
J: TRBJ2-3
V: TRBV29-1
D: TRBD1

DNA: TGTGCCAGCAGCCCGCAGTCCACTAGCGGGGGGAACATTCAGTACTTC
CDR3: CASSPQSTSGGNIQYF
size: many
J: TRBJ2-4
V: TRBV9
D: TRBD2

DNA: TGTGCCAACAAGCGGGGGGGCACAGATACGCAGTATTTT
CDR3: CANKRGGTDTQYF
size: few
J: TRBJ2-3
V: TRBV6-1
D: TRBD2

DNA: TGTGCCAGCAGCTTAGGACAGCAAGAGACCCAGTACTTC
CDR3: CASSLGQQETQYF
size: many
J: TRBJ2-5
V: TRBV7-7
D: .

DNA: TGTGCCAGCAGTTTCAGCGGGGGTTACAATGAGCAGTTCTTC
CDR3: CASSFSGGYNEQFF
size: .
J: TRBJ2-1
V: TRBV27
D: TRBD2

DNA: TGTGCCAGCAGTTTAAGGGTCGGGAGCGAAAAACTGCTTTTT
CDR3: CASSLRVGSEKLLF
size: .
J: TRBJ1-4
V: TRBV12-3/TRBV12-4
D: .

DNA: TGTGCCAGCTCAATTTTAGGGGGCAACTATGGCTACACCTTC
CDR3: CASSILGGNYGYTF
size: .
J: TRBJ1-2
V: TRBV6-1
D: TRBD1

DNA: TGTGCCAGCAAACCGGCACAGGGCCGCAATCAGCCCCAGCATTTT
CDR3: CASKPAQGRNQPQHF
size: .
J: TRBJ1-5
V: TRBV27
D: .

DNA: TGTGCCAGCAGCATTATTAGCGGGGGGGGCACAGATACGCAGTATTTT
CDR3: CASSIISGGGTDTQYF
size: many
J: TRBJ2-3
V: TRBV7-2
D: TRBD2

DNA: TGTGCCAGCAGCATAGGGACAGGGGTCCACTATGGCTACACCTTC
CDR3: CASSIGTGVHYGYTF
size: few
J: TRBJ1-2
V: TRBV7-9
D: TRBD1

DNA: TGTGCCACCCGGGACAGGGGGAACACCGGGGAGCTGTTTTTT
CDR3: CATRDRGNTGELFF
size: .
J: TRBJ2-2
V: TRBV10-3
D: TRBD1

DNA: TGCAGTGTCCCGGGGGGATGGTATGAAGAGACCCAGTACTTC
CDR3: CSVPGGWYEETQYF
size: few
J: TRBJ2-5
V: TRBV20-1
D: TRBD2

DNA: TGCGCCATCGGCACAGGGAACACTGAAGCTTTCTTT
CDR3: CAIGTGNTEAFF
size: .
J: TRBJ1-1
V: TRBV10-2
D: .

DNA: TGCGCCAGCAGCTTGGCCCTATACGGCAGGTTGAATGAGCAGTTCTTC
CDR3: CASSLALYGRLNEQFF
size: few
J: TRBJ2-1
V: TRBV5-1
D: .

DNA: TGCAGCGTCCTGACAGGGGTGAGCACTGAAGCTTTCTTT
CDR3: CSVLTGVSTEAFF
size: .
J: TRBJ1-1
V: TRBV29-1
D: TRBD1

DNA: TGTGCCAGCAGTGAAAGTGGGAGGCCACTTCATGGCTACACCTTC
CDR3: CASSESGRPLHGYTF
size: .
J: TRBJ1-2
V: TRBV6-1
D: .

DNA: TGTGCCAGCAGCTCCGGACCGGGGCAAGAGACCCAGTACTTC
CDR3: CASSSGPGQETQYF
size: many
J: TRBJ2-5
V: TRBV11-2
D: .

DNA: TGCAGTGCTCCGACCTTTGGGGGCAAAGGAGATACGCAGTATTTT
CDR3: CSAPTFGGKGDTQYF
size: few
J: TRBJ2-3
V: TRBV20-1
D: .

DNA: TGTGCCACCAGTGATCCCGGACGGGCCTATGGCTACACCTTC
CDR3: CATSDPGRAYGYTF
size: many
J: TRBJ1-2
V: TRBV24-1
D: .

DNA: TGTGCCAGCAGTGTCGCCAGCGGGGTAGAGACCCAGTACTTC
CDR3: CASSVASGVETQYF
size: .
J: TRBJ2-5
V: TRBV2
D: TRBD2

DNA: TGTGCCTGGAGTGTACGTGGGGATGAGCAGTTCTTC
CDR3: CAWSVRGDEQFF
size: few
J: TRBJ2-1
V: TRBV30
D: .